The next 23 T cell receptor beta chains were all read from a single sample in a study of T cell clonality in common variable immunodeficiency. Notes on the study in general: Reportedly, TCR beta sequences from common variable immunodeficiency showed fewer deletions and N-nucleotide insertions.

These TCRs' antigens remain unknown. The assay was immunoSEQ multiplex PCR, and TCRdb's table has in-frame clones only and misses some. This sample has approximately 20,000 clones and no singletons, with 2.5% in the ten largest. The sequencing sample was made of peripheral blood mononuclear cells. These receptors came from a human donor with common variable immunodeficiency.

This clone was detected many times. Sequencing ends 3 residues short of the CDR3 end; the germline J gene provides the rest. The V call is TRBV14, the J call TRBJ2-7, with D uncertain. From germline, CDR1 is SGHDN and CDR2 FVKESK. The ends were cut back, 2 bases at V and 5 bases at J, with 4 bases in the middle. The CDR3 spans 11 residues. CDR3 in amino acids: CASSQFNEQYF. The part of the CDR3 DNA that was read is TGTGCCAGCAGCCAATTTAACGAG. Using reference TRBV14 and TRBJ2-7 for the parts outside the CDR3, the full variable domain is EAGVTQFPSHSVIEKGQTVTLRCDPISGHDNLYWYRRVMGKEIKFLLHFVKESKQDESGMPNNRFLAERTGGTYSTLKVQPAELEDSGVYFCASSQFNEQYFGPGTRLTVT.

This clone was picked up many times. The CDR3 is cut off 3 residues early in the read; its end comes from the germline J gene. The chain couples TRBV7-3 to TRBJ2-2, with D perhaps TRBD2 (6 bases). Germline CDR1 SGHTA, CDR2 FQGTGA. This CDR3 contains 15 residues. V was cut by 2 bases and J by 7 bases, with 14 bases left in between. The CDR3 spells CASSLRSPGDGELFF. The CDR3 bases that were read are TGTGCCAGCAGCTTACGGTCCCCGGGGGACGGGGAG.

This clone was detected many times. Sequencing ends 3 residues short of the CDR3 end; the germline J gene provides the rest. This chain joins TRBV30 and TRBJ2-5; no reliable D call. Looked up from germline, CDR1 is GTSNPN and CDR2 is SVGIG (reference sequence). Trimming pared 0 bases from V and 5 bases from J, leaving 7 bases between. The CDR3 length is 12 residues. The sequenced part of the CDR3 DNA is TGTGCCTGGAGTGTAAGAGGTGAGACC. This gives the protein CAWSVRGET. The whole CDR3 sequence is CAWSVRGETQYF. The full variable domain, in which reference TRBV30 and TRBJ2-5 provide the parts outside the CDR3, is SQTIHQWPATLVQPVGSPLSLECTVEGTSNPNLYWYRQAAGRGLQLLFYSVGIGQISSEVPQNLSASRPQDRQFILSSKKLLLSDSGFYLCAWSVRGETQYFGPGTRLLVL.

This clone was detected ten times or more. The read falls 3 residues short of the CDR3 end, and the missing part is taken from the germline J gene. The genes are TRBV20-1 and TRBJ2-3; 8 positions agree with TRBD2. CDR1 and CDR2 (germline): DFQATT, SNEGSKA (reference sequence). V dropped 3 bases and J dropped 6; count of bases not matched to a gene: 11. The CDR3 has 15 amino acids. The covered CDR3 bases are TGCAGTGCTAGGGGGATAGCGGGAAAATCTGATACG. Translating gives CSARGIAGKSDT. Given in full, the CDR3 is CSARGIAGKSDTQYF.

This clone was observed at least ten times. The DNA ends 3 residues before the CDR3 does, and the rest of the CDR3 is filled in from the germline J gene. V usage is TRBV7-3 and J usage is TRBJ1-1, with TRBD1 as a possible D gene (5 bases). CDR1 and CDR2 from the germline V gene are SGHTA and FQGTGA. The CDR3 extends over 15 amino acids. V was clipped by 5 bases and J by 1 base, with 14 bases between them. Incomplete CDR3 DNA: TGTGCCAGCAGCCGTACCAGGGTTGCGAACACTGAA. Amino acid sequence: CASSRTRVANTE. The complete CDR3 reads CASSRTRVANTEAFF.

This clone was observed many times. The read is 3 residues too short to cover the CDR3 end, so that end is filled in from the germline J gene. This sequence joins TRBV2 and TRBJ1-2; D is unclear. This CDR3 has 13 residues. Germline V CDR1 and CDR2: SNHLY, FYNNEI. V lost 6 bases and J 4 bases, leaving 12 bases between the germline ends. The DNA read from the CDR3 is TGTGCCAGCAGGCTACAAGAGGGCTATGGC. This encodes CASRLQEGYG. From start to end, the CDR3 is CASRLQEGYGYTF.

This clone has ten or more counts. Read coverage stops 3 residues before the CDR3 terminus; the germline J gene supplies the remainder. The chain employs TRBV20-1 and TRBJ2-7; D might be TRBD2 (5 bases). CDR1 DFQATT and CDR2 SNEGSKA come from the germline V gene (reference sequence). V was shortened by 0 bases and J by 3 bases, with 12 bases between the two germline ends. This CDR3 spans 14 amino acids. The CDR3 bases that were read are TGCAGTGCTAGAGATACGGTTCGGGGCTACGAG. Translated: CSARDTVRGYE. The CDR3 in its entirety is CSARDTVRGYEQYF.

Ten or more counts support this clone. The read stops 3 residues short of the end of the CDR3; the missing end is completed from the germline J gene. The chain is built from TRBV20-1 and TRBJ1-2, with D possibly being TRBD1 (6 bases). The CDR3 totals 14 residues. Trimming shortened V by 0 bases and J by 3 bases, and 11 bases separated the two germline ends. Per germline, CDR1 DFQATT and CDR2 SNEGSKA (reference sequence). CDR3: CSARDPRGDYGYTF. CDR3 DNA, as far as it was read: TGCAGTGCTAGAGACCCCAGGGGAGACTATGGC.

This clone was picked up many times. CDR3 region: CASSLGQARGPTNEKLFF. The DNA read from the CDR3 is TGCGCCAGCAGCTTGGGACAGGCAAGGGGTCCAACTAATGAAAAA. The rearrangement links TRBV5-1 to TRBJ1-4, with D maybe TRBD1 (6 bases). The CDR3 end is not reached by the read, which stops 3 residues before it; the germline J gene fills it in. The germline CDR1 and CDR2 sequences are SGHRS and YFSETQ. The CDR3 totals 18 residues. Trimming left V 0 bases short and J 0 bases short, with 15 bases between.

This clone was seen ten or more times. Read data end 3 residues before the CDR3 end; the end is taken from the germline J gene. The genes are TRBV6-4 and TRBJ1-2; D is possibly TRBD1 (5 bases). CDR3 length equals 15 residues. Germline V lookup: CDR1 MRHNA, CDR2 SNTAGT. V was clipped by 2 bases and J by 0 bases, with 10 bases between them. CDR3 sequence: CASSDRGNANYGYTF. The part of the CDR3 DNA that was read is TGTGCCAGCAGTGACCGGGGGAACGCTAACTATGGC.

By share, this clone counts as medium-sized. The CDR3 is cut off 3 residues early in the read; its end comes from the germline J gene. The chain couples TRBV18 to TRBJ2-5, with TRBD1 as a possible D gene (5 bases). Germline values: CDR1 KGHSH, CDR2 LQKENI. V was pared by 3 bases and J by 4 bases, with 9 bases between. CDR3 size: 13 residues. The CDR3 region is CASSPLQGETQYF. Incomplete CDR3 DNA: TGTGCCAGCTCACCTCTTCAGGGAGAGACC.

As regards this clone: The sequence runs out 3 residues before the end of the CDR3; the remainder is reconstructed from the germline J gene. The genes are TRBV7-9 and TRBJ1-4; the D gene is possibly TRBD1 (5 bases). The ends were cut back, 11 bases at V and 4 bases at J, with 11 bases in the middle. From germline, CDR1 is SEHNR and CDR2 FQNEAQ (reference sequence). This CDR3 is built from 12 residues. CDR3 in amino acids: CAGQQFNEKLFF. The DNA read from the CDR3 is TGTGCCGGACAACAGTTTAATGAAAAA.

The sample holds many counts of this clone. The sequenced fragment ends 3 residues before the CDR3 boundary, so the rest is inferred from the germline J gene. This chain connects TRBV2 to TRBJ2-7, with 8 bases aligning to TRBD2. This CDR3 is built from 13 residues. CDR1 and CDR2 from the germline V gene are SNHLY and FYNNEI. V dropped 6 bases and J dropped 5; count of bases not matched to a gene: 6. The CDR3 loop is CASRREAPHEQYF. The covered CDR3 bases are TGTGCCAGCAGGCGGGAGGCCCCTCACGAG. The full variable domain, in which reference TRBV2 and TRBJ2-7 provide the parts outside the CDR3, is EPEVTQTPSHQVTQMGQEVILRCVPISNHLYFYWYRQILGQKVEFLVSFYNNEISEKSEIFDDQFSVERPDGSNFTLKIRSTKLEDSAMYFCASRREAPHEQYFGPGTRLTVT.

There are many counts of this clone. The read gets to within 3 residues of the CDR3 end, and the germline J gene fills in the rest. V gene TRBV18 combines with J gene TRBJ1-3, with 11 bases identical to TRBD1. Looked up from germline, CDR1 is KGHSH and CDR2 is LQKENI. V shed 3 bases and J 1 base; nucleotides not matched to a gene: 5. The CDR3 has 17 residues. The DNA read from the CDR3 is TGTGCCAGCTCACCGCCGGGACAGGGGGTATCTGGAAACACC. Translation gives CASSPPGQGVSGNT. The CDR3, in full, reads CASSPPGQGVSGNTIYF.

Concerning this clone itself: The sequence runs out 3 residues before the end of the CDR3; the remainder is reconstructed from the germline J gene. The V call is TRBV2, the J call TRBJ1-5, with 7 bases aligning to TRBD1. V gave up 4 bases and J gave up 7 bases; unmatched junction bases: 7. The CDR3 length is 14 residues. Germline values: CDR1 SNHLY, CDR2 FYNNEI. The part of the CDR3 DNA that was read is TGTGCCAGCAGTGGGCAGGGGGACCGACAGCCC. It encodes CASSGQGDRQP. The complete CDR3 sequence is CASSGQGDRQPQHF.

This clone was detected ten times or more. The CDR3 goes on 3 residues after the read ends, and that part is filled in from the germline J gene. This chain joins TRBV18 and TRBJ1-2; tentatively, D is TRBD1 (6 bases). CDR1 and CDR2 from the germline V gene are KGHSH and LQKENI. V dropped 2 bases and J dropped 5 bases, with 12 bases sitting between them. This CDR3 has 14 residues. CDR3 DNA (partial): TGTGCCAGCTCACCAACTACAGGGTATTATGGC. This sequence encodes CASSPTTGYYG. The entire CDR3 is CASSPTTGYYGYTF.

This clone was detected only a few times. The read ends 3 residues shy of where the CDR3 ends; the end is completed using the germline J gene. This rearrangement joins TRBV13 to TRBJ2-7; D possibly corresponds to TRBD1 (6 bases). Germline loops: CDR1 PRHDT, CDR2 FYEKMQ (reference sequence). The CDR3 has 14 residues. Trimming shortened V by 5 bases and J by 1 base, and 12 bases separated the two germline ends. The chain's CDR3 is CASSRDRPSYEQYF. CDR3 DNA, as far as it was read: TGTGCCAGCAGCCGCGACAGGCCATCCTACGAG.

This clone is medium-sized in the sample. The read ends 3 residues shy of where the CDR3 ends; the end is completed using the germline J gene. The chain recombines TRBV18 with TRBJ2-7; the match to TRBD1 covers 7 bases. This CDR3 is built from 12 residues. The V and J ends lost 5 bases and 5 bases, in that order; junction bases with no gene match: 3. Germline V gene lookup returns CDR1 KGHSH and CDR2 LQKENI. This CDR3 is CASSIQGNEQYF. The CDR3 DNA, read in part, is TGTGCCAGCTCAATACAGGGGAACGAG.

The table lists this clone with many counts. The read stops 3 residues short of the end of the CDR3; the missing end is completed from the germline J gene. The V call is TRBV15, the J call TRBJ2-5, with TRBD2 matching over 9 bases. The V and J ends lost 0 bases and 4 bases, in that order; junction bases with no gene match: 3. Germline CDR1 and CDR2: LNHNV and YYDKDF (reference sequence). This CDR3 contains 15 residues. This CDR3 is CATSRDPAGGETQYF. CDR3 bases read: TGTGCCACCAGCAGAGATCCAGCGGGGGGAGAGACC.

This clone has at least ten counts. The missing CDR3 end, 3 residues past where the read stops, is filled in from the germline J gene. The V call is TRBV2, the J call TRBJ2-3; 10 positions match TRBD2. The V and J ends lost 4 bases and 1 base, in that order; junction bases with no gene match: 5. CDR1 and CDR2 from the germline V gene are SNHLY and FYNNEI. This CDR3 spans 16 amino acids. The CDR3 region is CASSGPGTSGTDTQYF. The sequenced CDR3 bases are TGTGCCAGCAGTGGGCCCGGGACTAGCGGCACAGATACG. The whole variable domain, filled in from reference TRBV2 and TRBJ2-3, reads EPEVTQTPSHQVTQMGQEVILRCVPISNHLYFYWYRQILGQKVEFLVSFYNNEISEKSEIFDDQFSVERPDGSNFTLKIRSTKLEDSAMYFCASSGPGTSGTDTQYFGPGTRLTVL.

This clone was seen repeatedly, ten times or more. The CDR3 end is not reached by the read, which stops 3 residues before it; the germline J gene fills it in. The chain has TRBV20-1 and TRBJ2-6, with D hard to call. V gave up 7 bases and J gave up 0 bases, with 7 bases separating them. The germline gives CDR1 DFQATT, CDR2 SNEGSKA (reference sequence). The CDR3 has 13 residues. Here the CDR3 reads CSGLFSGANVLTF. CDR3 DNA (partial): TGCAGTGGACTGTTCTCTGGGGCCAACGTC.

In its sample, this clone was seen many times. Read coverage stops 3 residues before the CDR3 terminus; the germline J gene supplies the remainder. V and J are TRBV19 and TRBJ1-5; possibly TRBD1 for D (6 bases). Between the trimmed V and J ends, which lost 6 bases and 3 bases, there was a span of 9 bases. CDR3 length equals 13 residues. Germline assignment: CDR1 LNHDA and CDR2 SQIVND (reference sequence). Partial CDR3 DNA: TGTGCCAGTAGCGGGACATACAATCAGCCC. This gives the protein CASSGTYNQP. The full-length CDR3 reads as CASSGTYNQPQHF.

This clone was seen at least ten times. The sequence runs out 3 residues before the end of the CDR3; the remainder is reconstructed from the germline J gene. The rearrangement uses TRBV20-1 and TRBJ2-3, with TRBD2 matching 9 bases. After removal of 4 bases from V and 0 bases from J, the junction contained 5 bases not matched to a gene. Germline V gene sequence: CDR1 DFQATT, CDR2 SNEGSKA (reference sequence). The CDR3 totals 15 residues. The part of the CDR3 DNA that was read is TGCAGTGCTACCAGACTAGCGGACAGCACAGATACG. It specifies CSATRLADSTDT. Given in full, the CDR3 is CSATRLADSTDTQYF.